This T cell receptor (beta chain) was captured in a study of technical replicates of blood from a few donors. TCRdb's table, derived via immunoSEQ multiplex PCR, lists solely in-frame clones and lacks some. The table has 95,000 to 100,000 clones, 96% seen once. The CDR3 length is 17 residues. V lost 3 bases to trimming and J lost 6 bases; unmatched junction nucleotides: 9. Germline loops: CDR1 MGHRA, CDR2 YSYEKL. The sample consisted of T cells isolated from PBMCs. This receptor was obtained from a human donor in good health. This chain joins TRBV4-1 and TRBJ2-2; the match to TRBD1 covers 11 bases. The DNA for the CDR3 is TGCGCCAGCAGCCACCAACCGGGACAGGGGGAGGCCGGGGAGCTGTTTTTT. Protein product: CASSHQPGQGEAGELFF.